The 32 T cell receptor beta chains in this list originate from one sample, sequenced in a study of blood T cells in healthy people across ages. Combining a sample-barcoded 5' primer with a J-beta primer mix, a second PCR ran for roughly 7 to 12 cycles. TCRdb reanalysed the 5' RACE reads using MiXCR and keeps one entry per CDR3 protein. Here the sample spans 1.5 million to 2 million distinct CDR3 sequences, more than 35% being singletons. Sequencing was carried out using blood. The receptors here all came from a human donor in good health.

This clonotype was seen repeatedly, ten times or more. The chain links TRBV19 to TRBJ2-7; 7 nucleotides match TRBD1. Germline loops: CDR1 LNHDA, CDR2 SQIVND (reference sequence). J lost 1 base, V lost 9 bases, and 6 bases had no gene match. This CDR3 is built from 13 residues. The CDR3 is CASSSQGSYEQYF. In DNA, the CDR3 is TGTGCCAGCAGCTCACAGGGGTCCTACGAGCAGTACTTC.

The V gene is TRBV20-1, the J gene TRBJ1-5, with a tentative D call TRBD1 (6 bases). The length of the CDR3 is 14 residues. With 5 bases removed from V and 5 bases from J, the gap between germline ends came to 16 bases. Germline-derived CDR1 and CDR2 are DFQATT and SNEGSKA (reference sequence). The DNA of the CDR3 is TGCAGTGCTTACGATTACAGGGTTCATCAGCCCCAGCATTTT. Amino acids: CSAYDYRVHQPQHF.

Only one count was recorded for this clonotype. One end of the junction fails to match germline, which may point to a read error. The chain uses TRBV5-4 and TRBJ2-1, with a tentative D call TRBD2 (6 bases). Germline V gene lookup returns CDR1 SGHNT and CDR2 YYREEE (reference sequence). The CDR3 has 17 residues. In DNA, the CDR3 is TGTGCCGGCAGCTTCGGGGGTTCGGGGCCTCCCTACAATGAGCAGTTCTTC. Its protein is CAGSFGGSGPPYNEQFF. Full variable domain (remainder filled in from reference TRBV5-4 and TRBJ2-1): ETGVTQSPTHLIKTRGQQVTLRCSSQSGHNTVSWYQQALGQGPQFIFQYYREEENGRGNFPPRFSGLQFPNYSSELNVNALELDDSALYLCAGSFGGSGPPYNEQFFGPGTRLTVL.

Concerning this clonotype itself: Mismatch with germline at one junction end may stem from a read error. The rearrangement links TRBV15 to TRBJ2-5, with D tentatively TRBD1 (6 bases). The germline gives CDR1 LNHNV, CDR2 YYDKDF (reference sequence). The CDR3 covers 18 residues. The CDR3: CATGRGGVIRRPPETQYF. In nucleotides, the CDR3 is TGTGCCACCGGCAGAGGGGGAGTGATCCGGCGGCCCCCTGAGACCCAGTACTTC.

This clonotype was counted a few times. V usage is TRBV7-3 and J usage is TRBJ2-4; 9 bases map to TRBD1. The J call may be in error: the DNA end matches TRBJ2-5 better. The CDR3 length is 16 residues. Germline CDR1 and CDR2: SGHTA and FQGTGA. CDR3 nucleotides: TGTGCCAGCAGCACTCCGACAGGGGGAACAGATGGGACCCAGTACTTC. Translating it yields CASSTPTGGTDGTQYF.

This clonotype was seen ten or more times. The rearrangement uses TRBV5-1 and TRBJ2-3; D could derive from TRBD1 or TRBD2 (6 bases each). Trimming removed 6 bases from V and 4 bases from J, with 18 bases in between. CDR1 and CDR2 (germline): SGHRS, YFSETQ. CDR3 length equals 15 residues. Here the CDR3 reads CASMARGGRADTQYF. Written as DNA, the CDR3 is TGCGCCAGCATGGCGAGAGGGGGGAGAGCAGATACGCAGTATTTT. Together with reference TRBV5-1 and TRBJ2-3, the CDR3 gives the full variable domain: KAGVTQTPRYLIKTRGQQVTLSCSPISGHRSVSWYQQTPGQGLQFLFEYFSETQRNKGNFPGRFSGRQFSNSRSEMNVSTLELGDSALYLCASMARGGRADTQYFGPGTRLTVL.

In its sample, this clonotype was seen many times. Here the CDR3 reads CASSLAGANVLTF. For the CDR3, the DNA is TGTGCCAGCAGTTTAGCTGGGGCCAACGTCCTGACTTTC. The chain has TRBV5-6 and TRBJ2-6; D gene uncertain. Germline lookup yields CDR1 SGHDT and CDR2 YYEEEE. The CDR3 is 13 amino acids. The V gene lost 5 bases and the J gene lost 2 bases, with 5 bases spanning the gap. Full variable domain (remainder filled in from reference TRBV5-6 and TRBJ2-6): DAGVTQSPTHLIKTRGQQVTLRCSPKSGHDTVSWYQQALGQGPQFIFQYYEEEERQRGNFPDRFSGHQFPNYSSELNVNALLLGDSALYLCASSLAGANVLTFGAGSRLTVL.

The chain uses TRBV6-2 or TRBV6-3 and TRBJ2-7; D may be TRBD2 (5 bases). The CDR3 is 18 amino acids. From germline, CDR1 is MNHEY and CDR2 SVGEGT. Deletions cut 2 bases from V and 7 bases from J, with 27 bases between. As DNA, the CDR3 is TGTGCCAGCAGTTACGAACTGGGAGCCACGGATGAACCTGGGGAGCAGTACTTC. Translated: CASSYELGATDEPGEQYF.

The chain is built from TRBV7-3 and TRBJ2-5, with 7 bases fitting TRBD1. V shed 4 bases and J 2 bases; nucleotides not matched to a gene: 7. The CDR3 extends over 15 amino acids. The V gene's germline CDR1 is SGHTA and CDR2 FQGTGA. DNA for the CDR3: TGTGCCAGCAGCTACTTCCCGGGACAGCAAGAGACCCAGTACTTC. Translation gives CASSYFPGQQETQYF. The full variable domain, rest sourced from reference TRBV7-3 and TRBJ2-5, is GAGVSQTPSNKVTEKGKYVELRCDPISGHTALYWYRQSLGQGPEFLIYFQGTGAADDSGLPNDRFFAVRPEGSVSTLKIQRTERGDSAVYLCASSYFPGQQETQYFGPGTRLLVL.

V is TRBV7-3 and J is TRBJ2-2; D possibly corresponds to TRBD1 (5 bases). Germline-derived CDR1 and CDR2 are SGHTA and FQGTGA. This CDR3 is 16 amino acids long. V gave up 4 bases and J gave up 1 base, with 13 bases separating them. The CDR3 here is CASSSIGQGNTGELFF. CDR3 nucleotide sequence: TGTGCCAGCAGCTCGATAGGGCAGGGGAACACCGGGGAGCTGTTTTTT.

The rearrangement joins TRBV20-1 to TRBJ2-3; 10 nucleotides match TRBD1. V dropped 3 bases and J dropped 8; count of bases not matched to a gene: 11. CDR3 length: 15 amino acids. Per the germline V gene, CDR1 is DFQATT and CDR2 is SNEGSKA (reference sequence). CDR3 sequence reads: CSARDRGSLGVTQYF. The CDR3 bases are TGCAGTGCTAGGGACAGGGGGTCTTTGGGCGTTACGCAGTATTTT.

This chain joins TRBV2 and TRBJ1-2; a weak D match, TRBD1 (5 bases). This CDR3 has 13 residues. Germline CDR1 SNHLY, CDR2 FYNNEI. Trimming left V 3 bases short and J 6 bases short, with 11 bases between. CDR3 region: CASSDFRAHGYTF. For the CDR3, the DNA is TGTGCCAGCAGTGATTTCAGGGCCCATGGCTACACCTTC.

V usage is TRBV3-1 and J usage is TRBJ2-2; no firm D call. CDR3 length: 13 residues. V lost 1 base to trimming and J lost 4 bases, with 4 bases between them. Germline-derived CDR1 and CDR2 are LGHDT and YNNKEL (reference sequence). The CDR3 loop is CASSQVSTGELFF. The CDR3 region has the DNA TGTGCCAGCAGCCAAGTTTCCACCGGGGAGCTGTTTTTT.

This clonotype was seen only a few times. The chain employs TRBV10-3 and TRBJ2-5, with a possible D match to TRBD1 (6 bases). Trimming removed 3 bases at V and 5 bases at J, with 22 bases between. This CDR3 has 17 residues. Germline V gives CDR1 ENHRY, CDR2 SYGVKD. CDR3 bases: TGTGCCATCAGTGAACAAGCTCAGGGGATCGGACGGGAGACCCAGTACTTC. As protein: CAISEQAQGIGRETQYF.

The chain combines TRBV20-1 with TRBJ1-6; D may be TRBD1 (6 bases). The V gene's germline CDR1 is DFQATT and CDR2 SNEGSKA (reference sequence). This CDR3 is 16 amino acids long. Trimming cost V 4 bases and J 0 bases, with 13 bases left between them. For the CDR3, the DNA is TGCAGTGCTAAAATAAGGGGGAGCTCCTATAATTCACCCCTCCACTTT. Its protein is CSAKIRGSSYNSPLHF.

The chain carries TRBV7-9 and TRBJ2-5; D is ambiguous. The CDR3 covers 13 residues. V lost 5 bases, J lost 5 bases, and 12 bases lay in between. Germline V gene lookup returns CDR1 SEHNR and CDR2 FQNEAQ (reference sequence). The CDR3: CASSRSNRETQYF. The CDR3 bases are TGTGCCAGCAGCCGGAGTAATAGGGAGACCCAGTACTTC.

J is TRBJ1-5 and V is TRBV10-3; D unresolved. Germline V lookup: CDR1 ENHRY, CDR2 SYGVKD. The V end lost 5 bases, the J end lost 0 bases, and 5 bases lay between the germline ends. The CDR3 is made up of 13 amino acids. The CDR3 sequence: CAISNFSNQPQHF. The CDR3 bases are TGTGCCATCAGTAATTTTAGCAATCAGCCCCAGCATTTT.

This clonotype was counted only a few times. In nucleotides, the CDR3 is TGTGCCAGCAGCCGTATGGGGGGATCAACCTACGAGCAGTACTTC. This gives the protein CASSRMGGSTYEQYF. The chain combines TRBV7-3 with TRBJ2-7, with D possibly being TRBD2 (6 bases). The V and J ends lost 5 bases and 2 bases respectively, with 16 bases between them. The CDR3 sequence is 15 residues long. Per germline, CDR1 SGHTA and CDR2 FQGTGA.

This clonotype occurred a few times. The chain is built from TRBV7-9 and TRBJ1-4, with D perhaps TRBD1 (5 bases). V was clipped by 5 bases and J by 13 bases, with 11 bases between them. Germline CDR1 SEHNR, CDR2 FQNEAQ (reference sequence). The CDR3 contains 11 residues. The CDR3 nucleotides read TGTGCCAGCAGCCAGGGCGGCAGACTGTTTTTT. It is translated as CASSQGGRLFF. The entire variable domain, with the rest obtained from reference TRBV7-9 and TRBJ1-4, is as follows: DTGVSQNPRHKITKRGQNVTFRCDPISEHNRLYWYRQTLGQGPEFLTYFQNEAQLEKSRLLSDRFSAERPKGSFSTLEIQRTEQGDSAMYLCASSQGGRLFFGSGTQLSVL.

This rearrangement joins TRBV7-2 to TRBJ1-5; no clear D gene. The germline V and J ends were trimmed by 7 bases and 4 bases, with 11 bases remaining between them. Germline V gives CDR1 SGHTA, CDR2 FQGNSA. The CDR3 length is 13 residues. The DNA of the CDR3 is TGTGCCAGCACCTCTTTTTTAAATCAGCCCCAGCATTTT. Encoded protein: CASTSFLNQPQHF.

Ten or more counts support this clonotype. J is TRBJ2-5 and V is TRBV3-1, with D uncertain. This CDR3 spans 14 amino acids. Trimming left V 0 bases short and J 5 bases short, with 10 bases between. Germline V gene sequence: CDR1 LGHDT, CDR2 YNNKEL (reference sequence). In DNA, the CDR3 is TGTGCCAGCAGCCAAGACTACTCTAGGGAGACCCAGTACTTC. Residues: CASSQDYSRETQYF.

The rearrangement uses TRBV7-9 and TRBJ2-3; maybe TRBD1 (7 bases). The V gene's germline CDR1 is SEHNR and CDR2 FQNEAQ (reference sequence). The V end lost 5 bases, the J end lost 4 bases, and 22 bases lay between the germline ends. This CDR3 spans 17 amino acids. Written as DNA, the CDR3 is TGTGCCAGCAGCCGCATCCGGGGACAGAGGGGGGCAGATACGCAGTATTTT. Amino acids: CASSRIRGQRGADTQYF.

The chain combines TRBV20-1 with TRBJ1-1, with D possibly matching TRBD1 (5 bases). Trimming cost V 1 base and J 3 bases, with 12 bases left between them. Germline assignment: CDR1 DFQATT and CDR2 SNEGSKA (reference sequence). The CDR3 runs 14 residues. The CDR3 here is CSARVPGRDTEAFF. The CDR3 bases are TGCAGTGCTAGAGTCCCAGGGAGGGACACTGAAGCTTTCTTT.

J is TRBJ1-2 and V is TRBV2, with D uncertain. The ends were cut back, 3 bases at V and 2 bases at J, with 16 bases in the middle. Germline lookup yields CDR1 SNHLY and CDR2 FYNNEI. This CDR3 is built from 16 residues. Written as DNA, the CDR3 is TGTGCCAGCAGTGATTTTCAGATCAGCCGAAACTATGGCTACACCTTC. It yields the protein CASSDFQISRNYGYTF.

This clonotype came up a few times. V gene TRBV20-1 combines with J gene TRBJ1-2; 7 bases fit TRBD1. V trimming: 1 base; J trimming: 7 bases; junction bases outside the gene matches: 15. The V gene's germline CDR1 is DFQATT and CDR2 SNEGSKA (reference sequence). This CDR3 has 16 residues. CDR3 bases: TGCAGTGCTAGAGCTCGAACGCAGGGGGAATTCAGTGGCTACACCTTC. It yields the protein CSARARTQGEFSGYTF.

This clonotype has just a few counts. The chain uses TRBV12-3 or TRBV12-4 and TRBJ2-7; 8 positions match TRBD1. CDR3 length: 17 residues. V lost 6 bases, J lost 1 base, and 14 bases stayed unmatched. The CDR3 loop reads CASRESKPGQESYEQYF. The CDR3 nucleotides read TGTGCCAGCAGAGAAAGTAAACCGGGACAGGAGTCCTACGAGCAGTACTTC.

This clonotype has only one observation. The rearrangement joins TRBV5-1 to TRBJ2-5; D gene ambiguous. This CDR3 has 15 amino acids. Germline values: CDR1 SGHRS, CDR2 YFSETQ. V lost 2 bases to trimming and J lost 5 bases, with 16 bases between them. The DNA of the CDR3 is TGCGCCAGCAGCTTCCCCCCACCGAGAAGCGAGACCCAGTACTTC. Protein product: CASSFPPPRSETQYF.

On this clonotype itself: A much larger clone sits a single nucleotide away, making a read error possible. The chain carries TRBV6-2 or TRBV6-3 and TRBJ2-7; 14 nucleotides line up with TRBD2. The CDR3 has 18 residues. CDR1 and CDR2 (germline): MNHEY, SVGEGT. The chain's CDR3 is CASSPPGTSGGFSYERYF. As DNA, the CDR3 is TGTGCCAGCAGCCCACCCGGGACTAGCGGGGGCTTCTCCTACGAGCGGTACTTC.

As regards this clonotype: A junction end diverges from the germline sequence, so it may reflect a read error. The V and J genes are TRBV29-1 and TRBJ1-2, with D uncertain. This CDR3 is built from 13 residues. The V gene's germline CDR1 is SQVTM and CDR2 ANQGSEA. The CDR3 loop reads CSVGSPALYGHTF. For the CDR3, the DNA is TGCAGCGTTGGTTCCCCAGCACTCTATGGCCACACCTTC.

V and J are TRBV20-1 and TRBJ2-1; possible D gene TRBD2, 6 bases. The CDR3 consists of 18 residues. V lost 3 bases, J lost 0 bases, and 21 bases lay in between. Per germline, CDR1 DFQATT and CDR2 SNEGSKA (reference sequence). CDR3 residues: CSARSSGEDPGSYNEQFF. CDR3 DNA sequence: TGCAGTGCTAGGTCCTCGGGGGAGGACCCAGGCTCCTACAATGAGCAGTTCTTC.

This clonotype was counted between two and nine times. DNA for the CDR3: TGCGCCAGCAGCCAAGATCCACTAGCGGGGGAAACAGATACGCAGTATTTT. It codes for CASSQDPLAGETDTQYF. This chain uses TRBV4-3 with TRBJ2-3, with 11 nucleotides matching TRBD2. V lost 0 bases, J lost 3 bases, and 5 bases stayed unmatched. CDR1 and CDR2 from the germline V gene are LGHNA and YSLEER. The CDR3 spans 17 residues.

This clonotype turned up a few times. The chain couples TRBV30 to TRBJ1-2, with D uncertain. CDR1 GTSNPN and CDR2 SVGIG come from the germline V gene (reference sequence). The CDR3 is 12 residues long. Trimming removed 6 bases at V and 4 bases at J, with 12 bases between. The CDR3 loop is CACHVGLYGYTF. CDR3 DNA sequence: TGTGCCTGCCACGTTGGCCTCTATGGCTACACCTTC.